The 23 T cell receptor beta chains presented below share a single source sample, sequenced in a study of regulatory T cells in long-lasting Graves disease. Arm-PCR with iRepertoire HTBI primers amplified the CDR3 regions for these TCR beta libraries. TCRdb reprocessed the multiplex PCR reads via MiXCR and lists one record per CDR3 protein. The sample consists of approximately 400,000 distinct CDR3 sequences, about 16% of them appearing once. The sample's time point: newly diagnosed GD, antithyroid drugs for less than 3 months. PBMC RNA served as the TCR library source. This sample was also put to use in a study of T cells in Graves' hyperthyroidism and ophthalmopathy.

Specimen: peripheral blood mononuclear cells (PBMCs), collected at new diagnosis, from a patient treated with antithyroid drugs. The receptors come from a woman aged 25 to 45 with Graves disease.

This clonotype came up a few times. The chain is built from TRBV28 and TRBJ1-2, with 7 bases lining up with TRBD1. CDR1 MDHEN and CDR2 SYDVKM come from the germline V gene. This CDR3 is 14 amino acids long. The trim removed 6 bases at V and 7 bases at J, leaving 11 bases unmatched. The CDR3 sequence is CASSTPKGAGGYTF. CDR3 coding DNA: TGTGCCAGCAGCACCCCGAAGGGGGCTGGTGGCTACACCTTC.

The genes are TRBV29-1 and TRBJ2-3; TRBD1 matches at 10 bases. Germline trimming cut 3 bases from V and 0 bases from J; bases unmatched to any gene: 0. Germline V gene lookup returns CDR1 SQVTM and CDR2 ANQGSEA. The CDR3 totals 14 residues. CDR3 residues: CSVEGQGSTDTQYF. CDR3 DNA: TGCAGCGTTGAGGGACAGGGGAGCACAGATACGCAGTATTTT.

This clonotype was recorded many times. This chain uses TRBV20-1 with TRBJ2-7; 9 bases match TRBD2. The CDR3 is 15 amino acids. With V trimmed by 7 bases and J by 3 bases, 13 bases remained unmatched. From germline, CDR1 is DFQATT and CDR2 SNEGSKA (reference sequence). CDR3 amino acids: CSGLAGESPFYEQYF. In DNA form, the CDR3 reads TGCAGTGGTTTAGCGGGAGAAAGCCCCTTCTACGAGCAGTACTTC.

This clonotype was detected only a few times. The V gene is TRBV4-1, the J gene TRBJ2-5, with no clear D. The CDR3 runs to 14 residues. Germline values: CDR1 MGHRA, CDR2 YSYEKL. Trimming left V 3 bases short and J 1 base short, with 9 bases between. CDR3 sequence: CASSHRTLQETQYF. CDR3 sequence (DNA): TGCGCCAGCAGCCATCGGACGCTCCAAGAGACCCAGTACTTC.

This clonotype was seen more than once but under ten times. V usage is TRBV3-1 and J usage is TRBJ1-6, with a possible D match to TRBD1 (6 bases). The germline V and J ends were trimmed by 1 base and 10 bases, with 20 bases remaining between them. Per the germline V gene, CDR1 is LGHDT and CDR2 is YNNKEL (reference sequence). The CDR3 runs 17 residues. The CDR3 bases are TGTGCCAGCAGCCAAGCCACCCCGGGACAAGGATGGTCACCCCTCCACTTT. Amino acid sequence: CASSQATPGQGWSPLHF.

Details on this clonotype: A single base separates this from a much larger clone, so it may be a read error. J is TRBJ1-1 and V is TRBV6-1, with TRBD1 matching 7 bases. In germline, CDR1 is MNHNS, CDR2 SASEGT. J was trimmed by 6 bases and V by 3 bases; bases with no gene match: 7. The CDR3 is 14 amino acids. CDR3: CASSDGTAKAEAFF. The CDR3 bases are TGTGCCAGCAGTGATGGGACAGCGAAGGCTGAAGCTTTCTTT.

This clonotype has at least ten counts. The chain has TRBV20-1 and TRBJ2-3, with D perhaps matching TRBD1 (5 bases). CDR3 length: 14 residues. Germline V gives CDR1 DFQATT, CDR2 SNEGSKA (reference sequence). V lost 5 bases to trimming and J lost 5 bases, with 17 bases between them. CDR3 DNA: TGCAGTGCTTTTTACCCCGCTAGGGGAGATACGCAGTATTTT. This sequence encodes CSAFYPARGDTQYF.

This clonotype was recorded many times. This chain joins TRBV18 and TRBJ1-4, with 7 nucleotides matching TRBD1. Germline CDR1 reads KGHSH; CDR2 reads LQKENI. The ends lost 5 bases at V and 5 bases at J; junction bases unmatched: 14. The CDR3 runs to 17 residues. CDR3 DNA sequence: TGTGCCAGCTCATCCATTGCGCAACAGGGGAAAAATGAAAAACTGTTTTTT. This encodes CASSSIAQQGKNEKLFF.

This clonotype was counted at least ten times. The genes are TRBV20-1 and TRBJ1-5; D ambiguous. V was cut by 0 bases and J by 11 bases, with 20 bases left in between. From germline, CDR1 is DFQATT and CDR2 SNEGSKA (reference sequence). The CDR3 runs to 15 residues. The CDR3 region is CSARDRVGPRWAQHF. In DNA form, the CDR3 reads TGCAGTGCTAGAGATCGAGTTGGCCCCCGTTGGGCCCAGCATTTT.

The gene calls are TRBV11-2 and TRBJ2-7, with 8 nucleotides matching TRBD2. V lost 11 bases, J lost 4 bases, and 13 bases stayed unmatched. The CDR3 contains 14 residues. CDR1 and CDR2 from the germline V gene are SGHAT and FQNNGV. CDR3 loop: CASTGGAGVYEQYF. Here the CDR3 DNA reads TGTGCCTCAACGGGGGGAGCGGGAGTATACGAGCAGTACTTC.

This chain uses TRBV20-1 with TRBJ2-1, with D tentatively TRBD2 (6 bases). V was shortened by 5 bases and J by 7 bases, with 15 bases between the two germline ends. The germline V gene has CDR1 DFQATT and CDR2 SNEGSKA (reference sequence). There are 13 residues in the CDR3. CDR3 nucleotide sequence: TGCAGTGCTCCCCGATCTCGGGGGAATGAGCAGTTCTTC. This encodes CSAPRSRGNEQFF.

For this clonotype: This may arise from a read error, as a much more abundant clone is one base away. The chain has TRBV11-2 and TRBJ2-1, with D perhaps TRBD1 (6 bases). Germline lookup yields CDR1 SGHAT and CDR2 FQNNGV. The germline V and J ends were trimmed by 4 bases and 11 bases, with 24 bases remaining between them. The CDR3 length is 16 residues. CDR3 region: CASSSPDSARGNKQFF. The CDR3 bases are TGTGCCAGCAGCTCCCCAGACAGCGCCAGGGGTAATAAGCAGTTCTTC.

This clonotype was recorded at least ten times. This chain uses TRBV10-3 with TRBJ2-1, with D perhaps matching TRBD1 or TRBD2 (5 bases each). CDR1 and CDR2 from the germline V gene are ENHRY and SYGVKD. V was clipped by 7 bases and J by 7 bases, with 20 bases between them. This CDR3 is built from 15 residues. The CDR3 sequence is CAINKGRSPSNEQFF. In DNA, the CDR3 is TGTGCCATCAATAAGGGACGGTCCCCCTCAAATGAGCAGTTCTTC.

The table lists this clonotype with many counts. V gene TRBV18 combines with J gene TRBJ2-1; 8 nucleotides line up with TRBD2. The junction had 9 bases not matched to a gene; V was cut back by 6 bases and J by 8 bases. CDR3 length: 14 amino acids. Germline V gene sequence: CDR1 KGHSH, CDR2 LQKENI. The CDR3 spells CASSLGLVIYEQFF. The CDR3 bases are TGTGCCAGCTCTCTGGGACTAGTCATCTATGAGCAGTTCTTC.

This clonotype was detected a few times. J is TRBJ1-5 and V is TRBV30, with 7 bases that match TRBD1. The germline V gene encodes CDR1 GTSNPN and CDR2 SVGIG (reference sequence). This CDR3 has 14 residues. V shed 0 bases, J shed 6 bases, and the junction held 5 bases outside the gene matches. The CDR3 loop reads CAWSVQGVSQPQHF. In DNA form, the CDR3 reads TGTGCCTGGAGTGTTCAGGGGGTAAGTCAGCCCCAGCATTTT.

V usage is TRBV15 and J usage is TRBJ2-7; 14 bases match TRBD2. The germline CDR1 and CDR2 sequences are LNHNV and YYDKDF (reference sequence). This CDR3 is 17 amino acids long. Unmatched junction bases numbered 4, after V lost 2 bases and J lost 1 base. DNA for the CDR3: TGTGCCACCAGCAGACCGGGACTAGCGGGAGCGTCCTACGAGCAGTACTTC. Protein: CATSRPGLAGASYEQYF.

There are a few counts of this clonotype. The chain links TRBV9 to TRBJ1-1; 7 positions agree with TRBD1. CDR1 is SGDLS, CDR2 YYNGEE, per germline. The V and J ends lost 3 bases and 4 bases, in that order; junction bases with no gene match: 3. The CDR3 consists of 13 residues. CDR3 bases: TGTGCCAGCAGCGGACAGGGCAGCACTGAAGCTTTCTTT. It encodes CASSGQGSTEAFF.

The CDR3 nucleotides read TGCAGTGCTAGAATAGACAGCGACACAGATACGCAGTATTTT. Its protein product is CSARIDSDTDTQYF. The chain recombines TRBV20-1 with TRBJ2-3; a weak D match, TRBD1 (5 bases). Trimming shortened V by 2 bases and J by 2 bases, and 11 bases separated the two germline ends. This CDR3 has 14 residues. Germline V gene lookup returns CDR1 DFQATT and CDR2 SNEGSKA (reference sequence).

About this clonotype itself: This is likely an artifact of a read error, given a far larger clone one base away. The chain uses TRBV11-2 and TRBJ2-5, with 7 bases that match TRBD2. The CDR3 extends over 15 amino acids. Germline values: CDR1 SGHAT, CDR2 FQNNGV. After removal of 3 bases from V and 11 bases from J, the junction contained 15 bases not matched to a gene. CDR3 region: CASSLRGRTYNEQYF. The CDR3 nucleotides read TGTGCCAGCAGCTTGCGCGGGAGAACCTACAATGAGCAGTACTTC.

This chain connects TRBV6-1 to TRBJ2-7; TRBD1 might be the D (6 bases). Germline CDR1 reads MNHNS; CDR2 reads SASEGT. The V gene lost 3 bases and the J gene lost 6 bases, with 12 bases spanning the gap. The CDR3 totals 13 residues. The DNA of the CDR3 is TGTGCCAGCAGTGAGACTCCAGGGGCCGAGCAGTACTTC. The encoded protein is CASSETPGAEQYF.

Ten or more counts support this clonotype. The chain carries TRBV12-5 and TRBJ1-4; the match to TRBD1 covers 8 bases. Looked up from germline, CDR1 is LGHNT and CDR2 is FRNRAP. There are 15 residues in the CDR3. V shed 5 bases and J 7 bases; nucleotides not matched to a gene: 9. The CDR3 spells CASGGLDRDGEKLFF. The CDR3, as DNA: TGTGCTAGTGGTGGCCTGGACAGGGACGGTGAAAAACTGTTTTTT.

This clonotype appeared a few times. This chain links TRBV11-2 with TRBJ1-4; D unresolved. Trimming took 7 bases from V and 6 from J, leaving 6 bases between them. The CDR3 has 11 amino acids. CDR1 and CDR2 from the germline V gene are SGHAT and FQNNGV. The DNA for the CDR3 is TGTGCCAGCACCCGCCATGAAAAACTGTTTTTT. Residues: CASTRHEKLFF.

This chain connects TRBV19 to TRBJ2-3; the match to TRBD2 covers 9 bases. Looked up from germline, CDR1 is LNHDA and CDR2 is SQIVND (reference sequence). V was clipped by 8 bases and J by 4 bases; unmatched bases: 10. This CDR3 has 15 residues. The CDR3 region is CASSSSGTMPDTQYF. The DNA for the CDR3 is TGTGCCAGTTCTTCTAGCGGGACTATGCCAGATACGCAGTATTTT.